Below, one T cell receptor beta chain is given with its context. Its antigen is not identified. The CDR3 sequence is 13 residues long. Deletions cut 1 base from V and 1 base from J, with 4 bases between. The germline V gene encodes CDR1 SQVTM and CDR2 ANQGSEA. The authors obtained PBMCs from about 9.5 ml of fresh peripheral blood. The data stem from a study of T cells in Graves' hyperthyroidism and ophthalmopathy. Study results and caveats: It was a median about 6 months before onset that the model predicted ophthalmopathy. In blood, most of the thyroid clonotypes expanded above 0.001 were also present.

Amplification yielded TCR beta CDR3 regions, with RNA transcripts as the source. HTBI primers were the set used in a first-round RT-PCR of the TCR CDR3. One entry per CDR3 protein, called by TCRdb with MiXCR from the multiplex PCR reads. The data hold around 690,000 distinct CDR3 sequences, with roughly 17% observed a single time. The rearrangement joins TRBV29-1 to TRBJ2-2; D unclear. Material for sequencing was blood. The sequence was obtained from a man aged 45-60 years with Graves' hyperthyroidism. The CDR3 bases are TGCAGCGTTGAAGGTCAGAACACCGGGGAGCTGTTTTTT. As protein: CSVEGQNTGELFF.